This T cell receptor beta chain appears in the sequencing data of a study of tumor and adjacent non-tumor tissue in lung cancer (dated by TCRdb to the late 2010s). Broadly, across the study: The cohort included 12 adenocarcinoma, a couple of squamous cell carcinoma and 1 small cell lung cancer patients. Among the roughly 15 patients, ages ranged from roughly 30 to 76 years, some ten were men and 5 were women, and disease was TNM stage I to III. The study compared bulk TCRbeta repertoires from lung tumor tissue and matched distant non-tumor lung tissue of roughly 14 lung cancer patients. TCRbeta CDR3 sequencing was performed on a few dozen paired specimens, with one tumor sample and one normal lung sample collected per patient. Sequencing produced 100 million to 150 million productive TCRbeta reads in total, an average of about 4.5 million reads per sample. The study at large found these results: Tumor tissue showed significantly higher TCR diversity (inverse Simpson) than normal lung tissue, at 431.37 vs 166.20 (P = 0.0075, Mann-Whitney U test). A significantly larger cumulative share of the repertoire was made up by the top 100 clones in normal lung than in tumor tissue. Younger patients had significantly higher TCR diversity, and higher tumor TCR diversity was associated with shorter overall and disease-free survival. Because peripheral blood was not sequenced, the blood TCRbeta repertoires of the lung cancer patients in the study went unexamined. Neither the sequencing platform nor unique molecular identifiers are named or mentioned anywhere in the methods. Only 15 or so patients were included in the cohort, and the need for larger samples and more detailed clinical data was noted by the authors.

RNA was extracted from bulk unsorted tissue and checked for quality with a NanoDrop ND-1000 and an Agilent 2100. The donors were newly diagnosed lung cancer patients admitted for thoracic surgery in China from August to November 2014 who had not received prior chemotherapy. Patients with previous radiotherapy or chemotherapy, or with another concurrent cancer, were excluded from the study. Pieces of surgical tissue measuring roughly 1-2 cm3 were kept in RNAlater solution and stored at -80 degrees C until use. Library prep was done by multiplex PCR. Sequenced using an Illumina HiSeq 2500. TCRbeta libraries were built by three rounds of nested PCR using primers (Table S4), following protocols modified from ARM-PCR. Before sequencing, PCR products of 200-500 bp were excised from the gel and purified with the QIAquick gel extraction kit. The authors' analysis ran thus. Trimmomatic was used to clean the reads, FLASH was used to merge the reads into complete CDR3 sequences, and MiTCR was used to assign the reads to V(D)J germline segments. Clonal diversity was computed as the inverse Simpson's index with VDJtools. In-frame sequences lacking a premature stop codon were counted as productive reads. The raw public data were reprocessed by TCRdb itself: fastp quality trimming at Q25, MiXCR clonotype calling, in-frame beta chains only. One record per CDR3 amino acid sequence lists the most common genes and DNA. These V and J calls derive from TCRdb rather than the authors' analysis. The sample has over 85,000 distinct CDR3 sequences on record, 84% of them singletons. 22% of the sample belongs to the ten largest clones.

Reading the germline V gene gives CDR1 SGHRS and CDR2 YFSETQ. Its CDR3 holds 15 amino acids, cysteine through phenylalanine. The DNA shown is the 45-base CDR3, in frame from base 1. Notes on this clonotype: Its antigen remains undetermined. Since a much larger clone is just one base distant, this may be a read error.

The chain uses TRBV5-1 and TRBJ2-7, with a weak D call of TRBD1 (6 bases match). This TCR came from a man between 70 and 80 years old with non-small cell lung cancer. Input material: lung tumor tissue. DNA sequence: TGCACCAGCAGCTTTAAGACAGGTACCCCTCGCGAGCAGTACTTC. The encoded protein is CTSSFKTGTPREQYF. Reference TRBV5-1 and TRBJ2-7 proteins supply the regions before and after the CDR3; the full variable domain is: KAGVTQTPRYLIKTRGQQVTLSCSPISGHRSVSWYQQTPGQGLQFLFEYFSETQRNKGNFPGRFSGRQFSNSRSEMNVSTLELGDSALYLCTSSFKTGTPREQYFGPGTRLTVT.